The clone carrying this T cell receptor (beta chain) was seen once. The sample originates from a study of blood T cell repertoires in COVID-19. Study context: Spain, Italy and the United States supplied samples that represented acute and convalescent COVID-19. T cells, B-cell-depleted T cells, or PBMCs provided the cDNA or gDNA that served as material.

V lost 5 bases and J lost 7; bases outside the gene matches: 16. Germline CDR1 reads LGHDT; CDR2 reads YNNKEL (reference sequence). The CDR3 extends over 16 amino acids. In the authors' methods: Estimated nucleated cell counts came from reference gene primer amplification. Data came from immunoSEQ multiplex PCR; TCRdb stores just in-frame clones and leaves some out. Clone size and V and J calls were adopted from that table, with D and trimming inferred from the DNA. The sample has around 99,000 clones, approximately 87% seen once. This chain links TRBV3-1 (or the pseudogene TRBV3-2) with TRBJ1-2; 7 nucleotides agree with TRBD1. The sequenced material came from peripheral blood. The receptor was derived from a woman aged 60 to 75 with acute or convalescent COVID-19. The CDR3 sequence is CASSEQGRLGASGYTF. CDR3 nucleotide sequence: TGTGCCAGCAGCGAACAGGGGCGGCTTGGGGCCTCTGGCTACACCTTC.